This T cell receptor beta chain is drawn from a study of T cell responses to AZD1222 COVID-19 vaccine. Notes on the study in general: Distributed over spike, vaccine-associated CD4 TCRs predominated at 160-218 and 743-854. The donor cohort was predominantly white British with a female majority, and clonal diversity may have been underestimated. Repertoire samples came only from after the peak T cell response.

Libraries were prepared by immunoSEQ multiplex PCR; TCRdb keeps only in-frame clonotypes and omits some of them. The sample carries more than 95,000 clones, about 91% recorded once. Pooling of second doses given at about 4 or about 12 weeks was done. A word on this clone: Its antigen is unknown.

The input for sequencing was peripheral blood, taken 28 days after the second AZD1222 dose. The sequence derives from an adult who received the AZD1222 COVID-19 vaccine.

This CDR3 is CASSQGTSGLPSTDTQYF. The CDR3 region has the DNA TGCGCCAGCAGCCAAGGGACTAGCGGGCTTCCTAGCACAGATACGCAGTATTTT. This chain links TRBV4-1 with TRBJ2-3; 11 bases align to TRBD2. The CDR3 is 18 amino acids. With V trimmed by 1 base and J by 0 bases, 6 bases remained unmatched. Germline lookup yields CDR1 MGHRA and CDR2 YSYEKL.